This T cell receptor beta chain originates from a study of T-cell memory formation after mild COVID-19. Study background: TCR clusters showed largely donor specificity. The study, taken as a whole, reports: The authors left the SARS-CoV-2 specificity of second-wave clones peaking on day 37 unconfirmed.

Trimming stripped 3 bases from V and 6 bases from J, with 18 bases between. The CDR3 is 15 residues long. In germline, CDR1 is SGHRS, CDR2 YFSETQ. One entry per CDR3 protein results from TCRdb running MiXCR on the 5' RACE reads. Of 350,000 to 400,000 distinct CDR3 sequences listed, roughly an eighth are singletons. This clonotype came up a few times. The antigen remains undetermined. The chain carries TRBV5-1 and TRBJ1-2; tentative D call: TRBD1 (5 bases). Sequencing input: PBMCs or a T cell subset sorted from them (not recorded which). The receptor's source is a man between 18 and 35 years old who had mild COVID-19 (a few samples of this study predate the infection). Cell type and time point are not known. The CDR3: CASSSSTGGVDGYTF. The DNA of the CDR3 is TGCGCCAGCAGCTCGTCGACGGGGGGAGTAGATGGCTACACCTTC.